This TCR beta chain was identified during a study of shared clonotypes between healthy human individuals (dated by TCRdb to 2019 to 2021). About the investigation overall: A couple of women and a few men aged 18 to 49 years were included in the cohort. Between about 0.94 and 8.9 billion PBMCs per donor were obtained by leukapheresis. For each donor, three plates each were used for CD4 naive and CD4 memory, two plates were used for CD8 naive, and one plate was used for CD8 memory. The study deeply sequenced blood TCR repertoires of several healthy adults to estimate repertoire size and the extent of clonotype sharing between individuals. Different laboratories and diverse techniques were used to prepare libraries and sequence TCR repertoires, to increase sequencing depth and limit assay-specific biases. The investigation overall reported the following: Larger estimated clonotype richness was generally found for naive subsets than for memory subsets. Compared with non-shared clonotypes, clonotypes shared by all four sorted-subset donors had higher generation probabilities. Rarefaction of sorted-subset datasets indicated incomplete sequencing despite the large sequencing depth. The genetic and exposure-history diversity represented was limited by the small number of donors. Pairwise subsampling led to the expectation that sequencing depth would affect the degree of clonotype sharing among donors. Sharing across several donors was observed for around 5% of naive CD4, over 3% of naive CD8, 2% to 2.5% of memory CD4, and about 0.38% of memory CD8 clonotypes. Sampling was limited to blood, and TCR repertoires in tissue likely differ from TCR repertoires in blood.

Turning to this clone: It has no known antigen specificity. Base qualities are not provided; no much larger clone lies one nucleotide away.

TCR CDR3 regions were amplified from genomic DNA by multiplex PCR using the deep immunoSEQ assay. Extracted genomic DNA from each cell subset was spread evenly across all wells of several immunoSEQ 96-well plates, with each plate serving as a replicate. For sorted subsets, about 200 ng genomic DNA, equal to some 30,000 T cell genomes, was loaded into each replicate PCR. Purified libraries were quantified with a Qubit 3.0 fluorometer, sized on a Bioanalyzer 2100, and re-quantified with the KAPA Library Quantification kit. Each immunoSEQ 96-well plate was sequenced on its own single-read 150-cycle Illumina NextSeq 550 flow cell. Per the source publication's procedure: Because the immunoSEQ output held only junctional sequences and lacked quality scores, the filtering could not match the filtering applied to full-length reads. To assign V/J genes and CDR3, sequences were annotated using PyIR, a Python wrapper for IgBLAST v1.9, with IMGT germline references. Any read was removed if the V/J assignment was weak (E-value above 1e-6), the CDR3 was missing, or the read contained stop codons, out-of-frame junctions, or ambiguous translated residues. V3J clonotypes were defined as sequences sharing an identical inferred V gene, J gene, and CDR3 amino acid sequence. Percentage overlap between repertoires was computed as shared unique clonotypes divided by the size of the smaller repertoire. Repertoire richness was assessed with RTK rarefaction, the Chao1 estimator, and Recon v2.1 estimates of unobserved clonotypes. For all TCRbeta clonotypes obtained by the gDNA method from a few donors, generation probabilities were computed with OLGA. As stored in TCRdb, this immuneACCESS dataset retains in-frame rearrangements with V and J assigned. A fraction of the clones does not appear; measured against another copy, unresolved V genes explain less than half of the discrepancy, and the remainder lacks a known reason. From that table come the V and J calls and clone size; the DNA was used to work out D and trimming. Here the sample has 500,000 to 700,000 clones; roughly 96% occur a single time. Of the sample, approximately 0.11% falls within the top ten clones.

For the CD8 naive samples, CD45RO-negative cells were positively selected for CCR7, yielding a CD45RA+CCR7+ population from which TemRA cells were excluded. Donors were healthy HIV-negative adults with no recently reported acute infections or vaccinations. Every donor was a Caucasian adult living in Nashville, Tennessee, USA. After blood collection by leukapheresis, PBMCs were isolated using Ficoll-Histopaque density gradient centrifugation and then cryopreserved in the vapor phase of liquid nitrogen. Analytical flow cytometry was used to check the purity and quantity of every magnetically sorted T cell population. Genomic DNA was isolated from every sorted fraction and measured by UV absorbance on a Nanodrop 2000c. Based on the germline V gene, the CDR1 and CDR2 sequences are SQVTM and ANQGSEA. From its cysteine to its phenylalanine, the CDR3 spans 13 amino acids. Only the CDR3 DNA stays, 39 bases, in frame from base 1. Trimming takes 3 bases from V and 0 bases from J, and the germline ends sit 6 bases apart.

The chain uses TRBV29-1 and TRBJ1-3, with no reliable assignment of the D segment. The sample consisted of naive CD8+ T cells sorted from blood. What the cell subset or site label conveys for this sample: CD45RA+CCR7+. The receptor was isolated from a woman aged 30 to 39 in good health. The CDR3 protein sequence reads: CSVEYSSGNTIYF. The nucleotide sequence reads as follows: TGCAGCGTTGAGTACAGCTCTGGAAACACCATATATTTT.